These 25 T cell receptor beta chains originate from one sample sequenced in a study of T cell changes during pregnancy in multiple sclerosis. Using immunoSEQ multiplex PCR, the repertoire was profiled, and TCRdb retains in-frame clones only, with some absent. The sample lists 65,000 to 75,000 clones, over 80% occurring once. The sequencing here drew on CD8+ T cells from peripheral blood mononuclear cells, taken in the third trimester of pregnancy. These receptors were obtained from a female donor in good health, enrolled as a control in a pregnancy study.

This chain links TRBV7-3 with TRBJ2-1; D unclear. This CDR3 comprises 18 residues. Trimming shortened V by 2 bases and J by 1 base, and 18 bases separated the two germline ends. The germline CDR1 and CDR2 sequences are SGHTA and FQGTGA. The CDR3 DNA reads as TGTGCCAGCAGCTTATGGGCATCGGATGGTGCGTCCTACAATGAGCAGTTCTTC. Its translation is CASSLWASDGASYNEQFF.

The V call is TRBV15, the J call TRBJ2-3, with D perhaps matching TRBD2 (5 bases). Looked up from germline, CDR1 is LNHNV and CDR2 is YYDKDF (reference sequence). The CDR3 is 15 amino acids. Trimming cost V 1 base and J 2 bases, with 10 bases left between them. The CDR3 region has the DNA TGTGCCACCAGCAGAGTGGCCGACTACACAGATACGCAGTATTTT. Its protein product is CATSRVADYTDTQYF.

The chain carries TRBV4-3 and TRBJ1-2; 8 bases map to TRBD1. The CDR3 is made up of 17 amino acids. Germline V lookup: CDR1 LGHNA, CDR2 YSLEER. Trimming took 4 bases from V and 7 from J; bases not matched to a gene: 17. The CDR3 nucleotides read TGCGCCAGCAGCCCCAGTGCAAGGGGCAGGGGGCAATCTGGCTACACCTTC. Residues: CASSPSARGRGQSGYTF.

This clone was picked up one time. The chain couples TRBV18 to TRBJ2-1; D might be TRBD2 (7 bases). CDR1 and CDR2 from the germline V gene are KGHSH and LQKENI. Trimming removed 1 base at V and 10 bases at J, with 8 bases between. The CDR3 has 12 residues. This CDR3 reads CASSPQGGEQFF. DNA for the CDR3: TGTGCCAGCTCACCACAGGGGGGGGAGCAGTTCTTC.

This clone is a singleton in its sample. The chain links TRBV30 to TRBJ2-7; tentatively, D is TRBD1 (6 bases). Germline CDR1 reads GTSNPN; CDR2 reads SVGIG (reference sequence). The CDR3 runs 12 residues. The V and J ends lost 0 bases and 5 bases respectively, with 8 bases between them. This CDR3 reads CAWSVGGDEQYF. Here the CDR3 DNA reads TGTGCCTGGAGTGTAGGGGGTGACGAGCAGTACTTC.

The chain joins TRBV2 to TRBJ2-7, with D unclear. V was shortened by 0 bases and J by 9 bases, with 9 bases between the two germline ends. CDR3 length equals 12 residues. The V gene's germline CDR1 is SNHLY and CDR2 FYNNEI. DNA of the CDR3: TGTGCCAGCAGTGAAGCTAGAGCTTCGCAGTACTTC. Protein: CASSEARASQYF. Supplemented by reference TRBV2 and TRBJ2-7, the full variable domain reads EPEVTQTPSHQVTQMGQEVILRCVPISNHLYFYWYRQILGQKVEFLVSFYNNEISEKSEIFDDQFSVERPDGSNFTLKIRSTKLEDSAMYFCASSEARASQYFGPGTRLTVT.

Details on this clone: Other DNA sequences in this sample translate to the same CDR3. This chain connects TRBV2 to TRBJ1-1; D is unresolved. The CDR3 covers 11 residues. V lost 7 bases, J lost 1 base, and 4 bases lay in between. Germline CDR1 reads SNHLY; CDR2 reads FYNNEI. CDR3 nucleotide sequence: TGTGCCAGCACGGGGAACACTGAAGCTTTCTTT. Its translation is CASTGNTEAFF.

V and J are TRBV4-3 and TRBJ1-1, with TRBD1 matching over 7 bases. The germline V gene has CDR1 LGHNA and CDR2 YSLEER. V dropped 3 bases and J dropped 0; count of bases not matched to a gene: 4. The CDR3 totals 15 residues. In DNA form, the CDR3 reads TGCGCCAGCAGCCAGAGGGACAGATTGAACACTGAAGCTTTCTTT. This codes for CASSQRDRLNTEAFF.

The chain recombines TRBV9 with TRBJ1-5; D possibly corresponds to TRBD1 (5 bases). Germline loops: CDR1 SGDLS, CDR2 YYNGEE. Trimming left V 2 bases short and J 3 bases short, with 9 bases between. The CDR3 loop spans 14 amino acids. CDR3 region: CASSVGGPNQPQHF. The CDR3 region has the DNA TGTGCCAGCAGCGTCGGGGGACCCAATCAGCCCCAGCATTTT.

The V gene is TRBV27, the J gene TRBJ2-7, with TRBD1 identical over 9 bases. Looked up from germline, CDR1 is MNHEY and CDR2 is SMNVEV (reference sequence). The CDR3 runs 12 residues. The ends lost 6 bases at V and 5 bases at J; junction bases unmatched: 2. CDR3 region: CASRDRGHEQYF. The CDR3 coding sequence is TGTGCCAGCAGGGACAGGGGCCACGAGCAGTACTTC.

This chain connects TRBV19 to TRBJ1-1; the D gene is possibly TRBD1 (6 bases). Germline CDR1 is LNHDA and CDR2 is SQIVND (reference sequence). The CDR3 extends over 14 amino acids. Trimming pared 2 bases from V and 7 bases from J, leaving 14 bases between. The CDR3 region is CASSIIGGTGEAFF. For the CDR3, the DNA is TGTGCCAGTAGTATAATAGGGGGAACGGGTGAAGCTTTCTTT.

This chain links TRBV4-3 with TRBJ1-1; 9 bases align to TRBD1. Per the germline V gene, CDR1 is LGHNA and CDR2 is YSLEER. The CDR3 loop spans 17 amino acids. Losses at the gene ends were 3 bases for V and 1 base for J; bases not matched to a gene: 9. CDR3 residues: CASSHDRWDRANTEAFF. Here the CDR3 DNA reads TGCGCCAGCAGCCACGATCGGTGGGACAGGGCGAACACTGAAGCTTTCTTT.

This rearrangement joins TRBV7-9 to TRBJ2-1; 7 positions agree with TRBD1. The germline gives CDR1 SEHNR, CDR2 FQNEAQ (reference sequence). J lost 7 bases, V lost 5 bases, and 5 bases had no gene match. The CDR3 runs to 13 residues. CDR3 region: CASSRQGRNEQFF. The CDR3 nucleotides read TGTGCCAGCAGCCGACAGGGTAGGAATGAGCAGTTCTTC.

The chain links TRBV4-3 to TRBJ2-3; weak D call: TRBD2 (6 bases). CDR1 LGHNA and CDR2 YSLEER come from the germline V gene. This CDR3 has 16 amino acids. V was trimmed by 0 bases and J by 4 bases, leaving 14 bases between them. In DNA form, the CDR3 reads TGCGCCAGCAGCCAAGAGGGGGGAACTTGGGCAGATACGCAGTATTTT. It yields the protein CASSQEGGTWADTQYF.

This chain connects TRBV2 to TRBJ1-1; D gene unclear. The germline V and J ends were trimmed by 4 bases and 7 bases, with 4 bases remaining between them. Germline loops: CDR1 SNHLY, CDR2 FYNNEI. The CDR3 has 10 amino acids. Here the CDR3 reads CASSAREAFF. The CDR3 DNA reads TGTGCCAGCAGTGCTCGTGAAGCTTTCTTT. Looking up the rest from reference TRBV2 and TRBJ1-1 gives the full variable domain: EPEVTQTPSHQVTQMGQEVILRCVPISNHLYFYWYRQILGQKVEFLVSFYNNEISEKSEIFDDQFSVERPDGSNFTLKIRSTKLEDSAMYFCASSAREAFFGQGTRLTVV.

The CDR3: CATGRGGNTEAFF. CDR3 in DNA: TGTGCCACCGGTCGGGGGGGGAACACTGAAGCTTTCTTT. V usage is TRBV27 and J usage is TRBJ1-1; possibly TRBD1 for D (5 bases). Germline CDR1 reads MNHEY; CDR2 reads SMNVEV (reference sequence). The CDR3 is 13 amino acids. V lost 10 bases and J lost 1, with 13 bases in between.

This clone was seen once. V and J are TRBV9 and TRBJ2-2; no reliable D call. The CDR3 loop spans 15 amino acids. Trimming took off 0 bases at V and 1 base at J, with 7 bases between the two ends. From germline, CDR1 is SGDLS and CDR2 YYNGEE. The CDR3 here is CASSVAYQNTGELFF. The CDR3 DNA follows: TGTGCCAGCAGCGTAGCCTACCAGAACACCGGGGAGCTGTTTTTT. The full variable domain, completed using reference TRBV9 and TRBJ2-2, is DSGVTQTPKHLITATGQRVTLRCSPRSGDLSVYWYQQSLDQGLQFLIQYYNGEERAKGNILERFSAQQFPDLHSELNLSSLELGDSALYFCASSVAYQNTGELFFGEGSRLTVL.

The chain's CDR3 is CASSLQGVDEKLFF. In nucleotides, the CDR3 is TGTGCCAGCAGTTTACAGGGGGTTGATGAAAAACTGTTTTTT. The chain couples TRBV6-5 to TRBJ1-4; 8 bases map to TRBD1. Germline trimming cut 4 bases from V and 6 bases from J; bases unmatched to any gene: 4. The CDR3 totals 14 residues. Germline CDR1 MNHEY, CDR2 SVGAGI.

The chain joins TRBV27 to TRBJ1-2; no clear D gene. From germline, CDR1 is MNHEY and CDR2 SMNVEV (reference sequence). The V gene lost 2 bases and the J gene lost 4 bases, with 8 bases spanning the gap. This CDR3 comprises 13 residues. The CDR3 nucleotides read TGTGCCAGCAGTTTACGTTCAGGCTATGGCTACACCTTC. This translates into CASSLRSGYGYTF.

This clone was seen more than once but under ten times. The CDR3 nucleotides read TGTGCCAGCAAACCCGGTGAGGCTGGCTACACCTTC. Translating gives CASKPGEAGYTF. The genes are TRBV7-2 and TRBJ1-2; D unclear. This CDR3 contains 12 residues. Germline V gene sequence: CDR1 SGHTA, CDR2 FQGNSA. Trimming removed 7 bases at V and 7 bases at J, with 13 bases between. Filled out from reference TRBV7-2 and TRBJ1-2, the complete variable domain reads GAGVSQSPSNKVTEKGKDVELRCDPISGHTALYWYRQSLGQGLEFLIYFQGNSAPDKSGLPSDRFSAERTGGSVSTLTIQRTQQEDSAVYLCASKPGEAGYTFGSGTRLTVV.

The rearrangement joins TRBV10-3 to TRBJ1-1, with a tentative D call TRBD1 (6 bases). The germline CDR1 and CDR2 sequences are ENHRY and SYGVKD. This CDR3 region has 13 residues. Trimming cost V 7 bases and J 1 base, with 10 bases left between them. The CDR3 DNA follows: TGTGCCATCACCCCGGGACAGAACACTGAAGCTTTCTTT. Its translation: CAITPGQNTEAFF.

The chain is built from TRBV5-6 and TRBJ2-5, with D perhaps TRBD2 (6 bases). Between the trimmed V and J ends, which lost 2 bases and 2 bases, there was a span of 13 bases. Germline V gene sequence: CDR1 SGHDT, CDR2 YYEEEE. The CDR3 sequence is 15 residues long. Here the CDR3 reads CASSFLQGGQETQYF. DNA for the CDR3: TGTGCCAGCAGCTTTCTCCAGGGAGGACAAGAGACCCAGTACTTC.

This clone appeared once. The chain recombines TRBV19 with TRBJ1-2; 8 bases are a match to TRBD1. The CDR3 is 17 amino acids. The V and J ends lost 6 bases and 3 bases, in that order; junction bases with no gene match: 15. Germline V gives CDR1 LNHDA, CDR2 SQIVND (reference sequence). The CDR3 DNA follows: TGTGCCAGTAGCTGGGACAGGCGCGTCCAATCTGACTATGGCTACACCTTC. This codes for CASSWDRRVQSDYGYTF.

J is TRBJ1-2 and V is TRBV30; D possibly corresponds to TRBD1 (6 bases). With 7 bases removed from V and 1 base from J, the gap between germline ends came to 13 bases. The CDR3 consists of 13 residues. Germline V gene data show CDR1 as GTSNPN and CDR2 as SVGIG (reference sequence). CDR3: CAYKTQGNYGYTF. Written as DNA, the CDR3 is TGTGCCTACAAAACACAGGGTAACTATGGCTACACCTTC.

This chain joins TRBV5-8 and TRBJ2-7; D remains ambiguous. Trimming shortened V by 2 bases and J by 0 bases, and 3 bases separated the two germline ends. Germline CDR1 reads SGHTS; CDR2 reads YDEGEE. The length of the CDR3 is 12 residues. CDR3 in amino acids: CASSFHSYEQYF. Written as DNA, the CDR3 is TGTGCCAGCAGCTTCCACTCCTACGAGCAGTACTTC. Full variable domain (rest looked up from reference TRBV5-8 and TRBJ2-7): EAGVTQSPTHLIKTRGQQATLRCSPISGHTSVYWYQQALGLGLQFLLWYDEGEERNRGNFPPRFSGRQFPNYSSELNVNALELEDSALYLCASSFHSYEQYFGPGTRLTVT.